Listed below are T cell receptor beta chains from one sample, sequenced in a study of shared clonotypes between healthy human individuals. The method was immunoSEQ multiplex PCR; TCRdb's version includes in-frame clones alone and lacks a portion of them. The top ten clones hold roughly 0.13% of a sample with millions of clones, just over 90% of them seen once. The sequenced sample was naive CD4+ T cells sorted from blood. The receptors were gathered from a man younger than 35 in good health. CDR3s include the opening cysteine and the closing phenylalanine or tryptophan. D genes are given only for firm matches. Only some rows state a clone size, as once, few, many or a class for expanded clones.

V gene	J gene	D gene	clone size	CDR3 protein	CDR3 DNA
TRBV11-2	TRBJ2-1	.	few	CASSLDLANEQFF	TGTGCCAGCAGCTTAGATCTAGCCAATGAGCAGTTCTTC
TRBV29-1	TRBJ2-1	.	.	CSPPSRNNEQFF	TGCAGCCCTCCGTCCCGGAACAATGAGCAGTTCTTC
TRBV6-6	TRBJ1-3	.	.	CASSATGIPGNTIYF	TGTGCCAGCAGTGCCACAGGGATACCTGGAAACACCATATATTTT
TRBV10-3	TRBJ1-1	.	.	CAISESPSSKAFF	TGTGCCATCAGTGAGTCGCCGTCCTCTAAAGCTTTCTTT
TRBV5-4	TRBJ1-6	TRBD1	.	CASSSGGSSYNSPLHF	TGTGCCAGCAGCTCAGGGGGGAGCTCCTATAATTCACCCCTCCACTTT
TRBV21-1	TRBJ1-4	.	.	CASSKVGPGGMGTNEKLFF	TGTGCCAGCAGCAAAGTAGGGCCAGGGGGAATGGGTACTAATGAAAAACTGTTTTTT
TRBV28	TRBJ1-4	.	.	CASSLGLGGEKLFF	TGTGCCAGCAGTTTGGGTCTCGGTGGTGAAAAACTGTTTTTT
TRBV6-5	TRBJ1-2	.	.	CASSYTGKMSYGYTF	TGTGCCAGCAGTTATACGGGGAAAATGTCCTATGGCTACACCTTC
TRBV4-3	TRBJ2-2	.	.	CASSQEHRITGELFF	TGCGCCAGCAGCCAGGAACACAGAATCACCGGGGAGCTGTTTTTT
TRBV4-1	TRBJ1-4	TRBD1	.	CASSQAQGTNEKLFF	TGCGCCAGCAGCCAGGCACAGGGGACTAATGAAAAACTGTTTTTT
TRBV11-2	TRBJ1-3	.	few	CASSSRTSGNTIYF	TGTGCCAGCAGCTCCAGGACCTCTGGAAACACCATATATTTT
TRBV4-3	TRBJ2-7	TRBD1	.	CASSQYAGGPYEQYF	TGCGCCAGCAGCCAGTATGCAGGGGGCCCCTACGAGCAGTACTTC
TRBV9	TRBJ1-3	.	few	CASSAEGDTIYF	TGTGCCAGCAGCGCCGAGGGCGACACCATATATTTT
TRBV25-1	TRBJ2-7	.	.	CASRGGFEQYF	TGTGCCAGCCGTGGAGGGTTCGAGCAGTACTTC
TRBV29-1	TRBJ2-3	.	.	CSAHRVSTDTQYF	TGCAGCGCCCACAGGGTTAGCACAGATACGCAGTATTTT
TRBV7-2	TRBJ1-4	.	.	CASSVRRAGEKLFF	TGTGCCAGCAGCGTTCGCAGGGCGGGCGAAAAACTGTTTTTT
TRBV9	TRBJ1-1	.	.	CASSRTGAGTTEAFF	TGTGCCAGCAGCAGGACCGGGGCGGGGACCACTGAAGCTTTCTTT
TRBV25-1	TRBJ2-3	.	.	CASSETAVSTDTQYF	TGTGCCAGCAGTGAGACAGCGGTTAGCACAGATACGCAGTATTTT
TRBV5-1	TRBJ2-3	.	.	CASSLGRDTDTQYF	TGCGCCAGCAGCTTAGGTAGGGATACAGATACGCAGTATTTT
TRBV9	TRBJ2-3	.	.	CASSVEAGRVDTQYF	TGTGCCAGCAGCGTCGAAGCGGGCCGAGTCGATACGCAGTATTTT
TRBV5-4	TRBJ2-1	TRBD2	once	CASSPLAGGPVEQFF	TGTGCCAGCAGCCCCCTAGCGGGAGGGCCAGTTGAGCAGTTCTTC
TRBV10-3	TRBJ1-5	.	.	CAISDGKQPQHF	TGTGCCATCAGTGATGGGAAACAGCCCCAGCATTTT
TRBV9	TRBJ2-6	.	.	CASSSYRVSGANVLTF	TGTGCCAGCAGCTCTTACAGGGTCTCTGGGGCCAACGTCCTGACTTTC
TRBV6-5	TRBJ1-6	.	.	CASSPGNSPLHF	TGTGCCAGCAGTCCTGGTAATTCACCCCTCCACTTT
TRBV30	TRBJ1-1	TRBD1	.	CAWSTKTGGRTEAFF	TGTGCCTGGAGTACTAAGACAGGGGGCCGGACTGAAGCTTTCTTT
TRBV2	TRBJ1-5	.	.	CASKGGNQPQHF	TGTGCCAGCAAAGGGGGCAATCAGCCCCAGCATTTT
TRBV15	TRBJ2-5	.	.	CATSRDHKGWTVAETQYF	TGTGCCACCAGCAGAGATCACAAAGGGTGGACAGTTGCAGAGACCCAGTACTTC
TRBV6-1	TRBJ2-3	TRBD2	.	CASSGGTSVADTQYF	TGTGCCAGCAGTGGGGGGACTAGTGTCGCCGATACGCAGTATTTT
TRBV7-9	TRBJ2-7	.	.	CASSLGFGSSYEQYF	TGTGCCAGCAGCTTAGGCTTCGGGAGCTCCTACGAGCAGTACTTC
TRBV6-1	TRBJ2-3	.	.	CASSIRGDTQYF	TGTGCCAGCAGTATTAGGGGTGATACGCAGTATTTT
TRBV7-9	TRBJ1-1	.	.	CASSLGTQNTEAFF	TGTGCCAGCAGCTTAGGGACTCAGAACACTGAAGCTTTCTTT
TRBV4-3	TRBJ1-4	TRBD1	.	CASSQDSPGGFATNEKLFF	TGCGCCAGCAGCCAAGATAGTCCAGGGGGTTTTGCAACTAATGAAAAACTGTTTTTT
TRBV5-4	TRBJ2-7	TRBD2	once	CASSLAGLAGGEQYF	TGTGCCAGCAGCTTGGCAGGACTAGCGGGAGGAGAGCAGTACTTC
TRBV5-1	TRBJ1-4	TRBD1	.	CASSPGTGFVELFF	TGCGCCAGCAGCCCCGGGACAGGGTTCGTAGAACTGTTTTTT
TRBV7-2	TRBJ2-7	.	once	CASSLGSSLYEQYF	TGTGCCAGCAGCTTAGGTTCATCCCTCTACGAGCAGTACTTC
TRBV2	TRBJ2-1	.	.	CASRYTFNEQFF	TGTGCCAGCAGATATACCTTTAATGAGCAGTTCTTC
TRBV5-1	TRBJ2-1	TRBD2	.	CASSLERGRREQFF	TGCGCCAGCAGCTTGGAGCGCGGGAGACGTGAGCAGTTCTTC
TRBV4-3	TRBJ2-5	TRBD1	.	CASSQGGTGQETQYF	TGCGCCAGCAGCCAAGGGGGGACAGGGCAAGAGACCCAGTACTTC
TRBV4-1	TRBJ2-7	TRBD2	.	CASSQVAGTNYEQYF	TGCGCCAGCAGCCAAGTAGCGGGGACAAATTACGAGCAGTACTTC
TRBV5-6	TRBJ1-2	.	.	CASSLNPGRYGYTF	TGTGCCAGCAGCTTGAACCCGGGGAGGTATGGCTACACCTTC
TRBV5-3	TRBJ1-1	.	.	CARSWRGCTEAFF	TGTGCCAGAAGCTGGCGGGGTTGCACTGAAGCTTTCTTT
TRBV19	TRBJ1-5	.	.	CASSIREGGVSNQPQHF	TGTGCCAGTAGTATTCGGGAGGGAGGGGTTAGCAATCAGCCCCAGCATTTT
TRBV7-9	TRBJ1-1	.	.	CASSLQMNTEAFF	TGTGCCAGCAGCTTACAAATGAACACTGAAGCTTTCTTT
TRBV10-3	TRBJ2-3	.	once	CAISDLPGADTQYF	TGTGCCATCAGTGATCTCCCCGGGGCAGATACGCAGTATTTT
TRBV30	TRBJ2-2	TRBD1	.	CAWRGQGSGELFF	TGTGCCTGGAGGGGACAGGGATCCGGGGAGCTGTTTTTT
TRBV11-2	TRBJ1-6	.	.	CASSLSTKINSPLHF	TGTGCCAGCAGCTTATCAACAAAAATTAATTCACCCCTCCACTTT
TRBV5-1	TRBJ2-3	TRBD2	.	CASSTALAGGSDTQYF	TGCGCCAGCAGCACTGCACTAGCGGGTGGATCAGATACGCAGTATTTT
TRBV6-1	TRBJ1-2	.	.	CASSESRGLLGYTF	TGTGCCAGCAGTGAATCTAGGGGTTTGTTGGGCTACACCTTC
TRBV18	TRBJ1-1	.	.	CASSPERGRAYTEAFF	TGTGCCAGCTCACCGGAAAGGGGGAGGGCTTACACTGAAGCTTTCTTT
TRBV2	TRBJ2-1	TRBD1	.	CASSSTGGKWNEQFF	TGTGCCAGCAGTTCGACAGGGGGCAAATGGAATGAGCAGTTCTTC
TRBV7-9	TRBJ1-2	.	.	CASSLVGTNYGYTF	TGTGCCAGCAGCTTAGTTGGGACAAACTATGGCTACACCTTC
TRBV7-3	TRBJ2-5	TRBD2	.	CASSELAGVQETQYF	TGTGCCAGCAGCGAACTAGCGGGGGTTCAAGAGACCCAGTACTTC
TRBV5-5	TRBJ2-7	TRBD1	.	CASSFPGQGYEQYF	TGTGCCAGCAGCTTCCCGGGACAGGGCTACGAGCAGTACTTC
TRBV10-3	TRBJ2-1	TRBD2	once	CAIRAGGQNEQFF	TGTGCCATCAGGGCGGGGGGGCAGAATGAGCAGTTCTTC
TRBV7-9	TRBJ2-1	.	.	CASSRIYEQFF	TGTGCCAGCAGCCGTATCTATGAGCAGTTCTTC
TRBV7-9	TRBJ2-5	TRBD2	.	CASSLTSGQETQYF	TGTGCCAGCAGCTTAACTAGCGGGCAAGAGACCCAGTACTTC
TRBV5-1	TRBJ2-3	TRBD2	once	CASSLALAGGPGTDTQYF	TGCGCCAGCAGCTTGGCGCTAGCGGGAGGGCCTGGCACAGATACGCAGTATTTT
TRBV19	TRBJ1-5	TRBD1	.	CAGRTTGSNQPQHF	TGTGCCGGGAGGACGACAGGGAGCAATCAGCCCCAGCATTTT
TRBV2	TRBJ1-2	TRBD1	.	CASSLRSQGANIGYTF	TGTGCCAGCTCTCTAAGGAGTCAGGGGGCCAACATTGGCTACACCTTC